These 11 T cell receptor beta chains share one sample of origin, sequenced in a study of shared clonotypes between healthy human individuals. The assay was immunoSEQ multiplex PCR, and TCRdb's table has in-frame clones only and misses some. The sample has over a million clones; approximately 78% are singletons. Input material: memory CD4+ T cells from PBMCs. Subset in this sample: CD45RA-negative fraction. All receptors derive from a man between 18 and 29 years old in good health. Some clones in this sample may be carry-over from other donors' samples.

V usage is TRBV4-2 and J usage is TRBJ2-7; 8 bases are shared with TRBD2. V lost 0 bases and J lost 4; bases outside the gene matches: 14. Germline lookup yields CDR1 LGHNA and CDR2 YNFKEQ. The CDR3 consists of 18 residues. CDR3 amino acids: CASSQERPGGDLEYEQYF. The DNA for the CDR3 is TGTGCCAGCAGCCAAGAGCGTCCCGGGGGGGATTTGGAATACGAGCAGTACTTC.

The gene calls are TRBV28 and TRBJ2-7; perhaps TRBD1 as D (6 bases). The V gene lost 2 bases and the J gene lost 3 bases, with 14 bases spanning the gap. CDR1 and CDR2 from the germline V gene are MDHEN and SYDVKM. The CDR3 has 15 amino acids. CDR3 sequence: CASSLGTFADYEQYF. In DNA form, the CDR3 reads TGTGCCAGCAGTTTAGGGACATTCGCCGACTACGAGCAGTACTTC.

The rearrangement uses TRBV2 and TRBJ2-7; D ambiguous. This CDR3 comprises 16 residues. V was cut by 8 bases and J by 2 bases, with 22 bases left in between. From germline, CDR1 is SNHLY and CDR2 FYNNEI. The CDR3 loop is CASSPPRPGGPYEQYF. CDR3 bases: TGTGCCAGCTCACCCCCCCGACCGGGCGGACCCTACGAGCAGTACTTC.

The genes are TRBV29-1 and TRBJ2-5, with D perhaps being TRBD1 or TRBD2 (5 bases each). The CDR3 consists of 11 residues. V was cut by 0 bases and J by 9 bases, with 8 bases left in between. CDR1 and CDR2 (germline): SQVTM, ANQGSEA. The CDR3 sequence is CSVEDSGPQYF. CDR3 bases: TGCAGCGTTGAAGATTCGGGGCCCCAGTACTTC.

The V call is TRBV15, the J call TRBJ2-5; a possible D gene is TRBD1 (6 bases). The V and J ends lost 5 bases and 1 base respectively, with 20 bases between them. The CDR3 contains 17 residues. CDR1 and CDR2 from the germline V gene are LNHNV and YYDKDF (reference sequence). The CDR3 DNA sequence: TGTGCCACCAGCCCCGCCTGGGGGCGCAGCCCCCAAGAGACCCAGTACTTC. It specifies CATSPAWGRSPQETQYF. The full variable domain, completed using reference TRBV15 and TRBJ2-5, is DAMVIQNPRYQVTQFGKPVTLSCSQTLNHNVMYWYQQKSSQAPKLLFHYYDKDFNNEADTPDNFQSRRPNTSFCFLDIRSPGLGDTAMYLCATSPAWGRSPQETQYFGPGTRLLVL.

J is TRBJ2-7 and V is TRBV4-3; D not certain. Trimming removed 0 bases from V and 12 bases from J, with 15 bases in between. Germline V gene data show CDR1 as LGHNA and CDR2 as YSLEER. The CDR3 extends over 13 amino acids. The CDR3 coding sequence is TGCGCCAGCAGCCAAGATAGGATGGATGTTCTGTACTTC. Translation gives CASSQDRMDVLYF.

As to this clone: Its ends do not fully match the called genes, so a read error is possible. The chain employs TRBV2 and TRBJ2-7; 15 positions match TRBD2. This CDR3 contains 15 residues. The germline V gene encodes CDR1 SNHLY and CDR2 FYNNEI. CDR3: CTTPGTSGRSYAQYF. The CDR3 bases are TGTACCACACCCGGGACTAGCGGGAGGTCCTACGCGCAGTACTTC.

The rearrangement links TRBV19 to TRBJ2-7; possibly TRBD1 for D (6 bases). The ends were cut back, 4 bases at V and 7 bases at J, with 14 bases in the middle. CDR1 LNHDA and CDR2 SQIVND come from the germline V gene (reference sequence). The CDR3 consists of 13 residues. CDR3 bases: TGTGCCAGTAGTAGCCAGGGGATTATTGAGCAGTACTTC. This sequence encodes CASSSQGIIEQYF. Together with reference TRBV19 and TRBJ2-7, the CDR3 gives the full variable domain: DGGITQSPKYLFRKEGQNVTLSCEQNLNHDAMYWYRQDPGQGLRLIYYSQIVNDFQKGDIAEGYSVSREKKESFPLTVTSAQKNPTAFYLCASSSQGIIEQYFGPGTRLTVT.

This clone was seen once. The CDR3 DNA is TGTGCCAGCAGCGCCGCTAGCGGGGGGACCTACGAGCAGTACTTC. Protein product: CASSAASGGTYEQYF. The chain uses TRBV5-4 and TRBJ2-7, with 11 bases aligning to TRBD2. The germline V gene encodes CDR1 SGHNT and CDR2 YYREEE (reference sequence). The V gene end was trimmed by 4 bases and the J gene end by 2 bases; junction bases not matched to a gene: 5. This CDR3 contains 15 residues.

Remarks on this clone: Other DNA sequences of this sample code for an identical CDR3. This sequence joins TRBV5-1 and TRBJ2-3; no firm D call. With 4 bases removed from V and 4 bases from J, the gap between germline ends came to 13 bases. CDR3 length: 14 residues. Germline CDR1 is SGHRS and CDR2 is YFSETQ. Written as DNA, the CDR3 is TGCGCCAGCAGCCTCCAAGGGCAAGCAGATACGCAGTATTTT. As protein: CASSLQGQADTQYF.

V and J are TRBV7-9 and TRBJ1-1; no definite D call. The ends were cut back, 5 bases at V and 1 base at J, with 8 bases in the middle. Germline assignment: CDR1 SEHNR and CDR2 FQNEAQ (reference sequence). The CDR3 runs 13 residues. This CDR3 is CASSPRTNTEAFF. In DNA, the CDR3 is TGTGCCAGCAGCCCAAGGACGAACACTGAAGCTTTCTTT.